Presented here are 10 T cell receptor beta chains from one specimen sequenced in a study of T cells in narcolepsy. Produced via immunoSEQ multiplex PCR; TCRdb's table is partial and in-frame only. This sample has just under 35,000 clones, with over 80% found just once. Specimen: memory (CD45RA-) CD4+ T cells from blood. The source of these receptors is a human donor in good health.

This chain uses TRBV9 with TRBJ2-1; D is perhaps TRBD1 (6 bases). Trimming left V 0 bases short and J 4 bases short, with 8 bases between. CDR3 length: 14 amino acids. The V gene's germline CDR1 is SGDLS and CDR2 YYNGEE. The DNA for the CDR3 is TGTGCCAGCAGCGTAGGACAGGAGTACAATGAGCAGTTCTTC. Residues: CASSVGQEYNEQFF. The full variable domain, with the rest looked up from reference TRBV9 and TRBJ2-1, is DSGVTQTPKHLITATGQRVTLRCSPRSGDLSVYWYQQSLDQGLQFLIQYYNGEERAKGNILERFSAQQFPDLHSELNLSSLELGDSALYFCASSVGQEYNEQFFGPGTRLTVL.

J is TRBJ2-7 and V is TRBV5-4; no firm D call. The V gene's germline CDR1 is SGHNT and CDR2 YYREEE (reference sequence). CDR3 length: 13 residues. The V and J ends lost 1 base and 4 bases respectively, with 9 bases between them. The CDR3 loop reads CASSLPGRYEQYF. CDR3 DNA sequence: TGTGCCAGCAGCTTGCCGGGCAGGTACGAGCAGTACTTC.

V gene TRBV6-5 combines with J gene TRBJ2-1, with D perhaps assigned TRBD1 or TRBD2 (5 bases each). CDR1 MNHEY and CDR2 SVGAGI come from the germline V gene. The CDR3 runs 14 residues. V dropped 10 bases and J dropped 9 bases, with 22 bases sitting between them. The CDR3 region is CAIGTDVWATEQFF. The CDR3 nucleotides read TGTGCCATTGGGACGGATGTCTGGGCAACTGAGCAGTTCTTC.

The CDR3 DNA is TGTGCCAGCAGTGAACAGGGTAGCAATCAGCCCCAGCATTTT. Its protein is CASSEQGSNQPQHF. The rearrangement joins TRBV6-1 to TRBJ1-5; D is perhaps TRBD1 (5 bases). V lost 2 bases, J lost 0 bases, and 5 bases lay in between. The CDR3 contains 14 residues. Germline V gives CDR1 MNHNS, CDR2 SASEGT.

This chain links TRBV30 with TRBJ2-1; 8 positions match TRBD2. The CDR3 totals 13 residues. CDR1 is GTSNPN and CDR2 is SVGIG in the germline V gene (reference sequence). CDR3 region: CAITGRAHNEQFF. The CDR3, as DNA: TGTGCAATTACCGGGAGGGCCCACAATGAGCAGTTCTTC.

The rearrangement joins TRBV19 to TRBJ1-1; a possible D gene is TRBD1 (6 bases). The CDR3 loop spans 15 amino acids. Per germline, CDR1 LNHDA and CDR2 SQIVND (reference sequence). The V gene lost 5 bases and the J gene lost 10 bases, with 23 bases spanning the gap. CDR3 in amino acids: CASSAIQGSVFRAFF. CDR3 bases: TGTGCCAGTAGTGCGATACAGGGTTCAGTGTTTAGAGCTTTCTTT.

The CDR3 bases are TGTGCCAGCAGCCCGGAGGCCAACGTCCTGACTTTC. Its translation: CASSPEANVLTF. The chain couples TRBV4-2 to TRBJ2-6; the D is unclear. Germline CDR1 reads LGHNA; CDR2 reads YNFKEQ. The CDR3 totals 12 residues. The V end was cut by 4 bases, the J end by 6 bases, with 4 bases between.

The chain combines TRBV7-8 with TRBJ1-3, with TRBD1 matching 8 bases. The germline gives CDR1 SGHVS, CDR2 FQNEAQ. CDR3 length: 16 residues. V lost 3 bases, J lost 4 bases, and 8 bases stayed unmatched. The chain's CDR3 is CASSFSDRATGNTIYF. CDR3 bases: TGTGCCAGCAGCTTCTCGGACAGGGCGACAGGAAACACCATATATTTT.

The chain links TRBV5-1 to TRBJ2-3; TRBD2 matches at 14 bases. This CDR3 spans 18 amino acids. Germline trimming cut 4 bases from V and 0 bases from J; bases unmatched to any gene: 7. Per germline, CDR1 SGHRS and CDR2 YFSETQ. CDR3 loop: CASSTGTSGGASTDTQYF. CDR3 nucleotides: TGCGCCAGCAGCACCGGGACTAGCGGGGGAGCTAGCACAGATACGCAGTATTTT.

CDR3 in amino acids: CASSEIRSVLPLREEQYF. The CDR3 DNA reads TGTGCCAGCAGTGAAATCAGGAGTGTTCTCCCACTACGGGAGGAGCAGTACTTC. V usage is TRBV6-1 and J usage is TRBJ2-7, with D maybe TRBD2 (6 bases). Germline V gene lookup returns CDR1 MNHNS and CDR2 SASEGT. V was cut by 2 bases and J by 7 bases, with 27 bases left in between. The CDR3 runs 18 residues.